The 10 T cell receptor beta chains below were found in one sample sequenced in a study of cytomegalovirus exposure and HLA in healthy donors. PCR amplification relied on 60 Vbeta primers (plus 13 Jbeta primers). Repertoires were generated with immunoSEQ multiplex PCR, while TCRdb's copy carries only in-frame clones and drops some. The sample table includes approximately 54,000 clones. The sequencing sample was made of PBMCs. The source is a woman aged 40 to 49 in good health and CMV-seronegative.

The chain combines TRBV9 with TRBJ2-7, with D possibly TRBD1 on 6 matching bases. V lost 3 bases and J 1 base, leaving 11 bases between the germline ends. This CDR3 comprises 14 residues. CDR1 is SGDLS and CDR2 is YYNGEE in the germline V gene. The CDR3, as DNA: TGTGCCAGCAGCGCCGGACAGAGGTCCTACGAGCAGTACTTC. It specifies CASSAGQRSYEQYF. The variable domain in full, completed from reference TRBV9 and TRBJ2-7, reads DSGVTQTPKHLITATGQRVTLRCSPRSGDLSVYWYQQSLDQGLQFLIQYYNGEERAKGNILERFSAQQFPDLHSELNLSSLELGDSALYFCASSAGQRSYEQYFGPGTRLTVT.

The V and J genes are TRBV18 and TRBJ2-5; 9 bases are a match to TRBD2. The V segment lost 6 bases and the J segment 5 bases; nucleotides outside the gene matches: 22. The CDR3 contains 19 residues. Germline V lookup: CDR1 KGHSH, CDR2 LQKENI. DNA for the CDR3: TGTGCCAGCTCCCCGCCCTTAACGACTAGCGGAAACCTCGGGGAGACCCAGTACTTC. This encodes CASSPPLTTSGNLGETQYF. The full variable domain, its missing parts supplied by reference TRBV18 and TRBJ2-5, is NAGVMQNPRHLVRRRGQEARLRCSPMKGHSHVYWYRQLPEEGLKFMVYLQKENIIDESGMPKERFSAEFPKEGPSILRIQQVVRGDSAAYFCASSPPLTTSGNLGETQYFGPGTRLLVL.

The V and J genes are TRBV27 and TRBJ1-4; 7 positions match TRBD1. This CDR3 is 18 amino acids long. Germline CDR1 is MNHEY and CDR2 is SMNVEV (reference sequence). Trimming removed 2 bases from V and 8 bases from J; junction bases left unmatched: 17. CDR3 amino acids: CASSLKSGPDRVEEKLFF. DNA of the CDR3: TGTGCCAGCAGTTTAAAGTCGGGCCCCGACAGGGTCGAGGAAAAACTGTTTTTT.

This sequence joins TRBV6-5 and TRBJ2-1; D perhaps matches TRBD2 (5 bases). V gave up 7 bases and J gave up 8 bases, with 18 bases separating them. Germline loops: CDR1 MNHEY, CDR2 SVGAGI. CDR3 size: 14 residues. In nucleotides, the CDR3 is TGTGCCAGCAAGCGCGAGGGTTTTAGGCATGAGCAGTTCTTC. This codes for CASKREGFRHEQFF.

The chain uses TRBV4-2 and TRBJ2-7, with 7 positions matching TRBD1. Germline CDR1 reads LGHNA; CDR2 reads YNFKEQ. Trimming took 4 bases from V and 4 from J; bases not matched to a gene: 4. This CDR3 is 13 amino acids long. In DNA, the CDR3 is TGTGCCAGCAGCCCTTTCAGGGGGTACGAGCAGTACTTC. This encodes CASSPFRGYEQYF.

V gene TRBV6-5 combines with J gene TRBJ2-3; TRBD2 is a possible D gene (6 bases). The V gene lost 2 bases and the J gene lost 4 bases, with 13 bases spanning the gap. Germline assignment: CDR1 MNHEY and CDR2 SVGAGI. The CDR3 extends over 15 amino acids. The CDR3 region has the DNA TGTGCCAGCAGTTACGGGGGGACTGAATCAGATACGCAGTATTTT. Its translation: CASSYGGTESDTQYF.

The chain carries TRBV4-2 and TRBJ2-5; D may be TRBD1 (5 bases). CDR1 is LGHNA and CDR2 is YNFKEQ in the germline V gene. The CDR3 runs 16 residues. V was clipped by 0 bases and J by 0 bases, with 11 bases between them. In DNA, the CDR3 is TGTGCCAGCAGCCAAGAATGGGGCGGTTACCAAGAGACCCAGTACTTC. It translates to CASSQEWGGYQETQYF.

The chain joins TRBV13 to TRBJ1-2, with 7 bases fitting TRBD1. This CDR3 has 14 amino acids. The junction had 5 bases not matched to a gene; V was cut back by 3 bases and J by 4 bases. Per germline, CDR1 PRHDT and CDR2 FYEKMQ (reference sequence). DNA for the CDR3: TGTGCCAGCAGCTTTAAGACAGGGTCCTATGGCTACACCTTC. This gives the protein CASSFKTGSYGYTF.

The chain couples TRBV1 to TRBJ2-3; the table's D call, TRBD2, was not checked against the DNA. TRBV1 is an annotated pseudogene. This CDR3 is 17 amino acids long. The CDR3 region has the DNA TGCACCAGCAGCCTACGGACTAGCGGGAGGGGTACAGATACGCAGTATTTT. Translating it yields CTSSLRTSGRGTDTQYF.

The chain is built from TRBV28 and TRBJ2-1; D call uncertain. V was trimmed by 6 bases and J by 4 bases, leaving 7 bases between them. There are 12 residues in the CDR3. Looked up from germline, CDR1 is MDHEN and CDR2 is SYDVKM. The CDR3 nucleotides are TGTGCCAGCAGCCCACAGTACAATGAGCAGTTCTTC. Amino acid sequence: CASSPQYNEQFF.